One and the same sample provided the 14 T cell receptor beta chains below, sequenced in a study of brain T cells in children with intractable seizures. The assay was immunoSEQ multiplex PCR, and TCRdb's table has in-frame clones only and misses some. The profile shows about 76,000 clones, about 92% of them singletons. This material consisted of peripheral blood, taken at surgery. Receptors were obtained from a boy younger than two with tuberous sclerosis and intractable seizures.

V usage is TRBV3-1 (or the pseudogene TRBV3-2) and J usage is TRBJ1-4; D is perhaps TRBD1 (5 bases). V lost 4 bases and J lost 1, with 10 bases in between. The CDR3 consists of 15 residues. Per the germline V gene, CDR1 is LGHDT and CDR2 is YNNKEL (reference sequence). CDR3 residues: CASSLTALTNEKLFF. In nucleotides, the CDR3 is TGTGCCAGCAGCCTGACAGCCTTAACTAATGAAAAACTGTTTTTT.

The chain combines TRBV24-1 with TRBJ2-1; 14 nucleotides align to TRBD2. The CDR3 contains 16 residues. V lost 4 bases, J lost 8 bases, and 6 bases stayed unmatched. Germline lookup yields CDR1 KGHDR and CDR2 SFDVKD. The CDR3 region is CATSEPGLAGEDEQFF. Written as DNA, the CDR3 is TGTGCCACCAGTGAACCGGGACTAGCGGGAGAGGATGAGCAGTTCTTC.

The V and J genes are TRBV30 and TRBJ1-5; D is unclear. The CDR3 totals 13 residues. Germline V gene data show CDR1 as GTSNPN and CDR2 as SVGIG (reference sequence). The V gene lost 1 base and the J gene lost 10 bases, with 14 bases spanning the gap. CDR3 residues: CAWSAFNLGPQHF. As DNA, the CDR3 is TGTGCCTGGAGTGCGTTTAATCTCGGCCCCCAGCATTTT.

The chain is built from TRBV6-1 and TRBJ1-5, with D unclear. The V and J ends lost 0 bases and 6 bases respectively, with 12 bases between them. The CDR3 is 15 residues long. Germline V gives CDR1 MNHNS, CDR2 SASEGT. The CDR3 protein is CASSEAQPEGQPQHF. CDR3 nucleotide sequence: TGTGCCAGCAGTGAAGCCCAGCCAGAAGGTCAGCCCCAGCATTTT.

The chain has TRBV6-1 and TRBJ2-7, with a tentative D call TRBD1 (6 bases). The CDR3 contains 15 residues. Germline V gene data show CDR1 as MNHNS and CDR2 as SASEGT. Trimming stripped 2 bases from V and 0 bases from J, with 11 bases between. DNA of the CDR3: TGTGCCAGCAGTGAATTAGGGGGTAGCTCCTACGAGCAGTACTTC. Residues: CASSELGGSSYEQYF.

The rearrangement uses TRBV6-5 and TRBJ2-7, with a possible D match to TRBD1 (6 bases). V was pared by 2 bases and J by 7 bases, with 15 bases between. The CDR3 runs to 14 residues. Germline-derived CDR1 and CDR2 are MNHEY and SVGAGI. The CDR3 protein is CASSYTEQGWEQYF. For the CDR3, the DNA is TGTGCCAGCAGTTACACCGAACAGGGTTGGGAGCAGTACTTC.

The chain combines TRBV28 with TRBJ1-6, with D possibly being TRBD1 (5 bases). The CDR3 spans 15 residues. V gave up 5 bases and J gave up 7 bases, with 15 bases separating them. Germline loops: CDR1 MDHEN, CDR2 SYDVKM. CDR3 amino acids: CASSPRQFKNSPLHF. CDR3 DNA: TGTGCCAGCAGTCCCCGACAGTTCAAAAATTCACCCCTCCACTTT.

CDR3 amino acids: CASSLSGTGELFF. Here the CDR3 DNA reads TGTGCCAGCAGTCTGTCGGGAACCGGGGAGCTGTTTTTT. The rearrangement joins TRBV7-2 to TRBJ2-2; D might be TRBD2 (5 bases). The V end lost 6 bases, the J end lost 5 bases, and 10 bases lay between the germline ends. Germline lookup yields CDR1 SGHTA and CDR2 FQGNSA. The CDR3 is made up of 13 amino acids.

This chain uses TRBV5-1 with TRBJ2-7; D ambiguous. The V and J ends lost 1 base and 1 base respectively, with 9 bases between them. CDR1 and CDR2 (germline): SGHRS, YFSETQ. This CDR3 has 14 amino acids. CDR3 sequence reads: CASSLYAQSYEQYF. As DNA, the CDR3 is TGCGCCAGCAGCTTGTACGCCCAGTCCTACGAGCAGTACTTC.

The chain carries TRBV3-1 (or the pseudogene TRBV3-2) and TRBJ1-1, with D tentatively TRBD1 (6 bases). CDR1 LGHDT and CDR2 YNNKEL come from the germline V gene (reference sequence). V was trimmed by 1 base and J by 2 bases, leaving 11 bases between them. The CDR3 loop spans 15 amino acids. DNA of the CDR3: TGTGCCAGCAGCCAAGTTACAGGGCCCAACACTGAAGCTTTCTTT. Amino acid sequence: CASSQVTGPNTEAFF.

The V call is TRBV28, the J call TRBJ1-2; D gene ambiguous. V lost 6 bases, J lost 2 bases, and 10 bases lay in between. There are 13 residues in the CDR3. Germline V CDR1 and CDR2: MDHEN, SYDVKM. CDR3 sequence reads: CASSSYRNYGYTF. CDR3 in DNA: TGTGCCAGCAGCTCGTACAGAAACTATGGCTACACCTTC.

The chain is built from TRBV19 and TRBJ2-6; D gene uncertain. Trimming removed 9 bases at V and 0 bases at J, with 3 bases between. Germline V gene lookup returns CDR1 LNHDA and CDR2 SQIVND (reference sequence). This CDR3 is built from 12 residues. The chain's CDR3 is CASNSGANVLTF. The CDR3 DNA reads TGTGCCAGCAACTCTGGGGCCAACGTCCTGACTTTC.

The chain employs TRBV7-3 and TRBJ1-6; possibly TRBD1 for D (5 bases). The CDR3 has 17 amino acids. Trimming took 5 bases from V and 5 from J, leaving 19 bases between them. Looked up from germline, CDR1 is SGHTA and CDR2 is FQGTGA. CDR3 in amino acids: CASSPNQLGTDNSPLHF. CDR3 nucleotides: TGTGCCAGCAGCCCCAACCAACTCGGGACTGATAATTCACCCCTCCACTTT.

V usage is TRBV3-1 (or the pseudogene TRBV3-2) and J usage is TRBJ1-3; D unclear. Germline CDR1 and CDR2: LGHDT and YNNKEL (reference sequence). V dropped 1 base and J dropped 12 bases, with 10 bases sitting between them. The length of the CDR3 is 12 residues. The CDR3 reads CASSQGVGVIYF. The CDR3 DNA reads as TGTGCCAGCAGCCAAGGGGTTGGAGTCATATATTTT.